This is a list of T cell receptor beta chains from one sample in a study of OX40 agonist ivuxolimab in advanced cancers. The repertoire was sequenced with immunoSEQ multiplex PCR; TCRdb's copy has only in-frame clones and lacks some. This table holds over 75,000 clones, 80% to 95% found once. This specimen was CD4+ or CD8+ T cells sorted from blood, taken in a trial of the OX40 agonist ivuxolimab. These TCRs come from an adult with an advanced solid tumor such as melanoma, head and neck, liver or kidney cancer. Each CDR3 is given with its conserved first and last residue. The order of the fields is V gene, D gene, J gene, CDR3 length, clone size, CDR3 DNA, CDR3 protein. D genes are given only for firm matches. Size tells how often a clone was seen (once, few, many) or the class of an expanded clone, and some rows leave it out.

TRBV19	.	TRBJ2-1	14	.	TGTGCCAGTAGCTCGCGAGCGTCAAATGGTGAGCAGTTCTTC	CASSSRASNGEQFF
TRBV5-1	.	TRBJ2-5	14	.	TGCGCCAGCAGCTTCCCAGGGTCGCAAGAGACCCAGTACTTC	CASSFPGSQETQYF
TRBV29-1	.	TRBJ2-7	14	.	TGCAGCGTTATAGTGAGGGGCCTCCAATACGAGCAGTACTTC	CSVIVRGLQYEQYF
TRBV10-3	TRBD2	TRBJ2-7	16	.	TGTGCCATCGGGGTAGCGGGAGGGCCGCGGTTTGTTGAGCAGTACTTC	CAIGVAGGPRFVEQYF
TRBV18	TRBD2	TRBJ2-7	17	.	TGTGCCAGCGAAGGGACTAGCGGGAATCGAAATAGCTACGAGCAGTACTTC	CASEGTSGNRNSYEQYF
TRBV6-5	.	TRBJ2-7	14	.	TGTGCCAGCAGTGAAGGTTGGACTACCTACGAGCAGTACTTC	CASSEGWTTYEQYF
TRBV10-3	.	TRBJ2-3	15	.	TGTGCCATCACCAAATCTATAGTGGGCACAGATACGCAGTATTTT	CAITKSIVGTDTQYF
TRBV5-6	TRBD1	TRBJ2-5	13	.	TGTGCCAGCAGCGGGGACAGCCAAGAGACCCAGTACTTC	CASSGDSQETQYF
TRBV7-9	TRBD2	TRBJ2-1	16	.	TGTGCCAGCAGCTTAGTAGCGGGATTGATCTACAATGAGCAGTTCTTC	CASSLVAGLIYNEQFF
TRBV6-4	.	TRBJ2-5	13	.	TGTGCCAGCAGTGACTACAGGGAAGAGACCCAGTACTTC	CASSDYREETQYF
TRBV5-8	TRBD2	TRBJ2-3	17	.	TGTGCCAGCAGCTTGGGGACTAGCGGGAGCGGCACAGATACGCAGTATTTT	CASSLGTSGSGTDTQYF
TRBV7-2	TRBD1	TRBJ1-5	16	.	TGTGCCAGCAGCCAAAGAGTAGACAGGGCGAACCAGCCCCAGCATTTT	CASSQRVDRANQPQHF
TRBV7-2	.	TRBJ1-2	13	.	TGTGCCAGCAGCTTATTGTACGGCTATGGCTACACCTTC	CASSLLYGYGYTF
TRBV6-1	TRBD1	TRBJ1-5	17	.	TGTGCCAGCAGTGAAGAGGCCTTAGGGACAGTCAATCAGCCCCAGCATTTT	CASSEEALGTVNQPQHF
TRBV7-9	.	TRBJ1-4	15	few	TGTGCCAGCAGCTTAGCTGCAGGGGCTAATGAAAAACTGTTTTTT	CASSLAAGANEKLFF
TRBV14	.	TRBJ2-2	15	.	TGTGCCAGCAGGCCCGGGACCGGGAACACCGGGGAGCTGTTTTTT	CASRPGTGNTGELFF
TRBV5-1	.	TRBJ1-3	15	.	TGCGCCAGCAGCTTGGACAGGGCGGGGGGAAACACCATATATTTT	CASSLDRAGGNTIYF
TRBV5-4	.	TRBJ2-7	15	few	TGTGCCAGCAGATCCGGGGGGCAAGGAGAGGACGAGCAGTACTTC	CASRSGGQGEDEQYF
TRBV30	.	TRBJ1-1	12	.	TGTGCCTGGAGTGTAACAGCGCTGGAAGCTTTCTTT	CAWSVTALEAFF
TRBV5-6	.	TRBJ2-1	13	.	TGTGCCAGCAGCTTGTGGACGGTCAATGAGCAGTTCTTC	CASSLWTVNEQFF
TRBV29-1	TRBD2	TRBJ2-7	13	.	TGCAGCGTTGTTGGGGGGGGAACCTACGAGCAGTACTTC	CSVVGGGTYEQYF
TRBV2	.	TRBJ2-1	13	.	TGTGCCAGCAGTGAAAACCGGGTTGATGAGCAGTTCTTC	CASSENRVDEQFF
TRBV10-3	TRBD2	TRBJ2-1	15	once	TGTGCCATCAGTCCCGGACTAGCGTTAAACAATGAGCAGTTCTTC	CAISPGLALNNEQFF
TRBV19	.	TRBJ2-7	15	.	TGTGCCAGTAGTACCCTAGTCGGTAGCACCTACGAGCAGTACTTC	CASSTLVGSTYEQYF
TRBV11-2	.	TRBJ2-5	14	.	TGTGCCAGCAGCGCACAGGGTTCCAGGGAGACCCAGTACTTC	CASSAQGSRETQYF
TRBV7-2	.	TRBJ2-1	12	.	TGTGCCAGCTCGGCGGGAAACAATGAGCAGTTCTTC	CASSAGNNEQFF
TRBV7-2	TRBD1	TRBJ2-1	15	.	TGTGCCAGCAGCCCTCGGGGACAGGGTAGCAATGAGCAGTTCTTC	CASSPRGQGSNEQFF
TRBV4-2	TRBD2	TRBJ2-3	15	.	TGTGCCAGCAGCCAGGGGCTAGCGGGAGTTTATACGCAGTATTTT	CASSQGLAGVYTQYF
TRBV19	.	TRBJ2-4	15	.	TGTGCCAGTAGTACCCCAGGGCTAGCCAAAAACATTCAGTACTTC	CASSTPGLAKNIQYF
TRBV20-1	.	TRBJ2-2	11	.	TGCAGTGCTAGAGACACCGGGGAGCTGTTTTTT	CSARDTGELFF
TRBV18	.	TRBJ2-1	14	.	TGTGCCAGCTCACCGGACAACTCCTACAATGAGCAGTTCTTC	CASSPDNSYNEQFF
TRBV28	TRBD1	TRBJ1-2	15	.	TGTGCCAGCAGCCCTAGGACAGGGCTCGGATATGGCTACACCTTC	CASSPRTGLGYGYTF
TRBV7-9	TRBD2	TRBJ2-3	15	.	TGTGCCAGCAGCACCGGGACTAGCGGCACAGATACGCAGTATTTT	CASSTGTSGTDTQYF
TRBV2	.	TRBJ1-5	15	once	TGTGCCAGCACCCGTGGAGGGTTGAGCAATCAGCCCCAGCATTTT	CASTRGGLSNQPQHF
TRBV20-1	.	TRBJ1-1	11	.	TGCAGTGCTAATCCGGGGTTCGGAGCTTTCTTT	CSANPGFGAFF
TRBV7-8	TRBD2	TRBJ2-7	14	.	TGTGCCATTTCCGGGACTAGCGACTCCTACGAGCAGTACTTC	CAISGTSDSYEQYF
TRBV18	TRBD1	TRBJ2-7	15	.	TGTGCCAGCTCCCACGACAGGGGCATCGCCTACGAGCAGTACTTC	CASSHDRGIAYEQYF
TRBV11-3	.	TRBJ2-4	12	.	TGTGCCAGCAGCCACGTTAAAAACATTCAGTACTTC	CASSHVKNIQYF
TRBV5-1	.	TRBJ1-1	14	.	TGCGCCAGCAGCCAAGGACAGCAGAGGACTGAAGCTTTCTTT	CASSQGQQRTEAFF
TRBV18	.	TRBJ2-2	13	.	TGTGCCAGCTCACCGGATTCCACCGGGGAGCTGTTTTTT	CASSPDSTGELFF
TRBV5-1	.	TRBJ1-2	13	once	TGCGCCAGCAGCTTGACAGCTAACTATGGCTACACCTTC	CASSLTANYGYTF
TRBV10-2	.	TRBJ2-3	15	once	TGCGCCAGCAGTGCCTCATCCGGGGGCACAGATACGCAGTATTTT	CASSASSGGTDTQYF
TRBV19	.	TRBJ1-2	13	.	TGTGCCAGTAGTATCGGGACACTTTATGGCTACACCTTC	CASSIGTLYGYTF